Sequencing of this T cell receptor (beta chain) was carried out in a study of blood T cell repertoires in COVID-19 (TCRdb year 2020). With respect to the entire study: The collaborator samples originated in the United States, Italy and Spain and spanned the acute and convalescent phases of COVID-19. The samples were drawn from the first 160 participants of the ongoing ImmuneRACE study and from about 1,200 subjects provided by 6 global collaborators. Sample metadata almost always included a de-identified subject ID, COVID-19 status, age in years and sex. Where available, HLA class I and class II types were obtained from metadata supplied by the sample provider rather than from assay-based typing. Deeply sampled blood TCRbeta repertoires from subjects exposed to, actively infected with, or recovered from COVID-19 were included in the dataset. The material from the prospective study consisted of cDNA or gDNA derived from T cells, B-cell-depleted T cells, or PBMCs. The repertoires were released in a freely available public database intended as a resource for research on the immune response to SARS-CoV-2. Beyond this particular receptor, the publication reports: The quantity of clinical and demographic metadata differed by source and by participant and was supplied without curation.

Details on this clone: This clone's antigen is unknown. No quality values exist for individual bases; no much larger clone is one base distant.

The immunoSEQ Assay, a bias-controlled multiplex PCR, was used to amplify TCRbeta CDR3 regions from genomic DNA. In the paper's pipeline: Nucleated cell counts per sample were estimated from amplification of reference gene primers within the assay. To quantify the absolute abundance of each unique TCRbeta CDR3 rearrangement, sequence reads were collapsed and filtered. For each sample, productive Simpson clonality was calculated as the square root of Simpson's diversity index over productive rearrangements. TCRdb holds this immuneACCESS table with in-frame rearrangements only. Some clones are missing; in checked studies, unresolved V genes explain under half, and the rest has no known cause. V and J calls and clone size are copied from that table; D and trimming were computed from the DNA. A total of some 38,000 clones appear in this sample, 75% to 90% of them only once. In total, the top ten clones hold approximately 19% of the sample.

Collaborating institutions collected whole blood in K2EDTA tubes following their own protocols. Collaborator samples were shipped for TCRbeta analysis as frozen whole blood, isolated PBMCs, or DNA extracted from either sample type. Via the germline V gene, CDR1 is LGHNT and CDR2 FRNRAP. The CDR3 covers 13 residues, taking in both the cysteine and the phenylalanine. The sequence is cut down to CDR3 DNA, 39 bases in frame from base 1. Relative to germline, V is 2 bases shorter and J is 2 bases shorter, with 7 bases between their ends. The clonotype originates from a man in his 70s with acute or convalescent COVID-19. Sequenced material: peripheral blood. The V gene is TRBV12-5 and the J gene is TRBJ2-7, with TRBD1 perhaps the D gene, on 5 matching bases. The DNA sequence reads TGTGCTAGTGGTTTGTCAGGGACCTACGAGCAGTACTTC. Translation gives CASGLSGTYEQYF.